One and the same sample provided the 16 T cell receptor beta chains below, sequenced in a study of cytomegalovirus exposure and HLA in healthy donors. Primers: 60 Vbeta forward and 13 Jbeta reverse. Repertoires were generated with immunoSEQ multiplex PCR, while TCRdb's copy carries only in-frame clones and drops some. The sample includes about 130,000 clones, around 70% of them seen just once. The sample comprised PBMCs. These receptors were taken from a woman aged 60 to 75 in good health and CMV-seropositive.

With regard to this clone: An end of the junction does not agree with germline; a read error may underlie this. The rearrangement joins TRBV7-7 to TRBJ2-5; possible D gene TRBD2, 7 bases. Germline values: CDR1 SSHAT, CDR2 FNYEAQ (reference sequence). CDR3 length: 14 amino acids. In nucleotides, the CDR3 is TGTGCTAGCAGCCTTGGGGGGGCCGGGGAGACCCAGTACTTC. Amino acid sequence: CASSLGGAGETQYF.

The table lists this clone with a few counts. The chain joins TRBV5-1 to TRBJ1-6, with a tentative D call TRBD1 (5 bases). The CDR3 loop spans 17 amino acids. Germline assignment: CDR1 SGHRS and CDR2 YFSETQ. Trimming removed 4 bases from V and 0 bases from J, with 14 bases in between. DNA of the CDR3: TGCGCCAGCAGCATCGGAGGGGATAGCTCCTATAATTCACCCCTCCACTTT. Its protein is CASSIGGDSSYNSPLHF.

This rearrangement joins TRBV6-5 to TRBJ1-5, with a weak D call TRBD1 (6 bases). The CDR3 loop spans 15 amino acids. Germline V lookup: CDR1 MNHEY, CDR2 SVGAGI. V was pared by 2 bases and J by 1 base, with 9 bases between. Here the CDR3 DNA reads TGTGCCAGCAGTTACGGGACACCGAGCAATCAGCCCCAGCATTTT. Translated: CASSYGTPSNQPQHF.

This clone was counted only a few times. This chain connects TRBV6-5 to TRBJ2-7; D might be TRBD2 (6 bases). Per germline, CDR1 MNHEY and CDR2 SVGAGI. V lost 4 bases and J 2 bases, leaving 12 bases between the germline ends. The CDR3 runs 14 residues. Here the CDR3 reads CASSLAAGPYEQYF. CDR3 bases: TGTGCCAGCAGTTTAGCGGCGGGGCCCTACGAGCAGTACTTC.

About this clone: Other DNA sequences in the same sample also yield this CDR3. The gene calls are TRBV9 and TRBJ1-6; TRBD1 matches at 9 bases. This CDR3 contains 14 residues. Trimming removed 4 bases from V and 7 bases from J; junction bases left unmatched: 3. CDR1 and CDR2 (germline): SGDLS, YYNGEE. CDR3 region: CASSPGTGNSPLHF. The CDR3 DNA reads TGTGCCAGCAGCCCCGGGACAGGGAATTCACCCCTCCACTTT.

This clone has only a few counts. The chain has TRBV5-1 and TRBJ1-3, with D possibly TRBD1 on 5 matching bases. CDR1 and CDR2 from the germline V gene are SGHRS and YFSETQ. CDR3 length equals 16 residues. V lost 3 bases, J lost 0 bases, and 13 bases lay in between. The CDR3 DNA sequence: TGCGCCAGCAGCTGGGGGGACTCCTACTCTGGAAACACCATATATTTT. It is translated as CASSWGDSYSGNTIYF. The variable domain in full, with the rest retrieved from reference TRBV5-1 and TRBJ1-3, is KAGVTQTPRYLIKTRGQQVTLSCSPISGHRSVSWYQQTPGQGLQFLFEYFSETQRNKGNFPGRFSGRQFSNSRSEMNVSTLELGDSALYLCASSWGDSYSGNTIYFGEGSWLTVV.

For the CDR3, the DNA is TGTGCCAGCAACGCGGGCAGCTCCTACAATGAGCAGTTCTTC. Protein product: CASNAGSSYNEQFF. The V and J genes are TRBV9 and TRBJ2-1; possible D gene TRBD2, 5 bases. There are 14 residues in the CDR3. Germline CDR1 and CDR2: SGDLS and YYNGEE. Trimming shortened V by 6 bases and J by 0 bases, and 10 bases separated the two germline ends.

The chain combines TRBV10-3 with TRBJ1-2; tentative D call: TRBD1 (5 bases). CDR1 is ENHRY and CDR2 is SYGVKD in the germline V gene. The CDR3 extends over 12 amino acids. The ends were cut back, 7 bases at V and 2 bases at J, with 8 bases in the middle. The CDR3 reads CAITGVNYGYTF. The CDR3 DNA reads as TGTGCCATCACGGGGGTAAACTATGGCTACACCTTC.

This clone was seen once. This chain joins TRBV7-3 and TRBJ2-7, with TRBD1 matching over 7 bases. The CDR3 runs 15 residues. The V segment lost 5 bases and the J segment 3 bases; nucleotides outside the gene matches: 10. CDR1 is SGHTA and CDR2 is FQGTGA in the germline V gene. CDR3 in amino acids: CASSVRQGRSYEQYF. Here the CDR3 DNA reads TGTGCCAGCAGCGTACGACAGGGTAGGAGCTACGAGCAGTACTTC.

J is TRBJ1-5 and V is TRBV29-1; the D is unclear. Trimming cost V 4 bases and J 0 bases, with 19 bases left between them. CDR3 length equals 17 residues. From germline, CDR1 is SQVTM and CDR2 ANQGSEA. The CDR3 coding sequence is TGCAGCGTTGCGCGCCTACAATTCGGGAATAGCAATCAGCCCCAGCATTTT. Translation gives CSVARLQFGNSNQPQHF. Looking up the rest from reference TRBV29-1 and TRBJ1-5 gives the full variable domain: SAVISQKPSRDICQRGTSLTIQCQVDSQVTMMFWYRQQPGQSLTLIATANQGSEATYESGFVIDKFPISRPNLTFSTLTVSNMSPEDSSIYLCSVARLQFGNSNQPQHFGDGTRLSIL.

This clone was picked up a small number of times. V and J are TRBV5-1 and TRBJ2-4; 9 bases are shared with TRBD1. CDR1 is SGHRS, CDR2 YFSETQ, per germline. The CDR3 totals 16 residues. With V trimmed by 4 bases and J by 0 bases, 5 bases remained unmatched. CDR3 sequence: CASSDGTGPAKNIQYF. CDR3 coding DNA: TGCGCCAGCAGCGATGGGACAGGGCCAGCCAAAAACATTCAGTACTTC.

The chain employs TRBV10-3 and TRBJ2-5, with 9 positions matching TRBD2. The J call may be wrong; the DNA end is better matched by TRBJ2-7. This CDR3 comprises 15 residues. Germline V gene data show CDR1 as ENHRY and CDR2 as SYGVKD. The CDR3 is CAISGRTSASYEQYF. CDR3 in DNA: TGTGCCATCAGTGGGAGGACTAGCGCGTCCTACGAGCAGTACTTC.

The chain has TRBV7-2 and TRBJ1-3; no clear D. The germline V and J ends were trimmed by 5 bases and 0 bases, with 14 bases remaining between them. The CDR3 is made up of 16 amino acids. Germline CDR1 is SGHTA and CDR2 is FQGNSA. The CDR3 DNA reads TGTGCCAGCAGCCGAAATCCGGGGAGCTCTGGAAACACCATATATTTT. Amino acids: CASSRNPGSSGNTIYF.

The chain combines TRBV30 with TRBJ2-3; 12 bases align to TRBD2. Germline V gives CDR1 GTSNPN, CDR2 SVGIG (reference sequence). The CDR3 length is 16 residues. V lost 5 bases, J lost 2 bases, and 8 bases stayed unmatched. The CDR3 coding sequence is TGTGCCTGGGGAGGACTAGCGGGGAACAACACAGATACGCAGTATTTT. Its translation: CAWGGLAGNNTDTQYF.

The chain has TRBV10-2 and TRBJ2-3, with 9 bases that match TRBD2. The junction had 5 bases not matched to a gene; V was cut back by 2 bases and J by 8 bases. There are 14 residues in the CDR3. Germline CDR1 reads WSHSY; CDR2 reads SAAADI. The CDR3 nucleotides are TGCGCCAGCAGTGAGCTAGCGGGGAAGGCTACGCAGTATTTT. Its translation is CASSELAGKATQYF.

The CDR3 spells CASSPEAHLNYGYTF. The DNA for the CDR3 is TGTGCCAGCAGCCCGGAGGCCCACCTTAACTATGGCTACACCTTC. The chain combines TRBV11-1 with TRBJ1-2; D is unresolved. CDR1 SGHAT and CDR2 FQDESV come from the germline V gene (reference sequence). V was trimmed by 5 bases and J by 1 base, leaving 14 bases between them. CDR3 length: 15 residues.